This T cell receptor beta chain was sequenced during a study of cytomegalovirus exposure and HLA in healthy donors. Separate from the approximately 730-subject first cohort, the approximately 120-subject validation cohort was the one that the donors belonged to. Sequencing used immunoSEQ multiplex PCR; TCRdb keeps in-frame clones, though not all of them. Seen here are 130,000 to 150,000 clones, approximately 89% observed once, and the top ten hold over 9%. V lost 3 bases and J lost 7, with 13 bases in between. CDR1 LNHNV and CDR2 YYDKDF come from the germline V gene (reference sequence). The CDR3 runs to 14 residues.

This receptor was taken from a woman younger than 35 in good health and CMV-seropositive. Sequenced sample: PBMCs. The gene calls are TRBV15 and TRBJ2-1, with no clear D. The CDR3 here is CATSRLEIFNEQFF. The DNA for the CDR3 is TGTGCCACCAGCAGGTTGGAGATTTTTAATGAGCAGTTCTTC.